This T cell receptor beta chain was sequenced in a study of post-analysis software for immune sequencing data. On the study more broadly: Patients with relapsing-remitting, secondary progressive and progressive-relapsing multiple sclerosis courses were all represented. Findings and caveats of the study: A handful of TRBV segments were more frequent in patients than controls; TRBV5-6, TRBV5-1 and TRBV20-1 belonged to this group. Batch-matched samples strongly co-clustered by F measure. Patients with multiple sclerosis recorded significantly lower normalized Chao1 diversity than controls, the study found.

The CDR3 is 13 amino acids. Looked up from germline, CDR1 is WSHSY and CDR2 is SAAADI. In its sample, this clonotype was seen a few times. Its antigen is not identified. Built from TCR beta cDNA, the libraries had unique molecular identifiers in them. Input amounts of 1 to 10 million T cells were used. These gave 500,000 or so cDNA molecules, so each molecule approximated one T cell. One entry per CDR3 protein, called by TCRdb with MiXCR from the PCR reads. The sample carries hundreds of thousands of distinct CDR3 sequences, 59% recorded once. V is TRBV10-2 and J is TRBJ2-7; TRBD2 is a possible D gene (7 bases). Near its end, the DNA agrees better with TRBJ2-5, so the J call may be wrong. This clonotype was obtained from a girl aged 2 to 10 with multiple sclerosis. Source material: blood. The CDR3 protein is CASSETGGKTQYF. In DNA form, the CDR3 reads TGCGCCAGCAGTGAGACGGGGGGCAAGACCCAGTACTTC.